In its sample, the clone carrying this TCR beta chain was seen a few times. From germline, CDR1 is WNHNN and CDR2 SYGVQD (reference sequence). This CDR3 is built from 13 residues. Unmatched junction bases numbered 3, after V lost 6 bases and J lost 7 bases. Treatment: 15 to 20 received Ad26.COV2.S at low or high dose, single or two shots; about 5 received placebo; per-sample allocation not given. Sampling happened 63 days after the first vaccine or placebo injection. Assay used: immunoSEQ multiplex PCR; TCRdb lists only in-frame clones, some missing. The table lists about 460,000 clones, approximately 90% of them singletons, with about 1.5% in the top ten. The sample belongs to a study of Ad26.COV2.S vaccination and SARS-CoV-2 variants.

Sequenced here: peripheral blood, sampled in a trial of Ad26.COV2.S vaccine versus placebo. This chain uses TRBV10-1 with TRBJ1-6; TRBD1 agrees at 7 bases. The source is a person between 18 and 60 years old who received the Ad26.COV2.S COVID-19 vaccine or a placebo. The DNA for the CDR3 is TGCGCCAGCAGCCGGGACAGAAATTCACCCCTCCACTTT. It yields the protein CASSRDRNSPLHF.